The T cell receptor (beta chain) described here comes from a study of blood T cell repertoires in COVID-19. Per the germline V gene, CDR1 is MNHEY and CDR2 is SVGEGT. V dropped 0 bases and J dropped 7 bases, with 10 bases sitting between them. CDR3 length equals 15 residues. This table comes from immunoSEQ multiplex PCR, and its TCRdb copy is limited to in-frame clones, with some not included. The table has some 180,000 clones, about 90% seen once; the top ten hold 0.62%. The clonotype was recovered from a man aged 45-65 years with acute or convalescent COVID-19. Sequences were obtained from peripheral blood. The gene calls are TRBV6-2 or TRBV6-3 and TRBJ1-6; weak D call: TRBD1 (5 bases). The DNA for the CDR3 is TGTGCCAGCAGTTACTCGACAGTGGGCAATTCACCCCTCCACTTT. Its translation is CASSYSTVGNSPLHF.